Following are 7 T cell receptor beta chains from one sample sequenced in a study of PD-L1 blockade in urothelial cancer. Data came from immunoSEQ multiplex PCR; TCRdb stores just in-frame clones and leaves some out. This sample has 350 to 450 clones, with approximately 40% found just once. The material was tumor tissue, obtained before atezolizumab (anti-PD-L1) treatment. Receptor source: a man in his 60s with urothelial cancer.

This clone was counted a few times. CDR3 region: CASSGEGGTEAFF. DNA of the CDR3: TGTGCCAGCAGTGGGGAAGGGGGGACTGAAGCTTTCTTT. The V gene is TRBV6-8, the J gene TRBJ1-1, with D possibly being TRBD1 (6 bases). Germline V CDR1 and CDR2: MNHGY, SAAAGT. The CDR3 runs 13 residues. The germline V and J ends were trimmed by 5 bases and 5 bases, with 12 bases remaining between them.

The chain joins TRBV1 to TRBJ1-1; whether TRBD1, the table's D call, matches the DNA was not checked. TRBV1 has pseudogene status. The CDR3 contains 14 residues. The DNA of the CDR3 is TGCGCCAGCAGCCCTCAGGTTCCACTCACTGAAGCTTTCTTT. It translates to CASSPQVPLTEAFF.

By frequency in the sample, this clone is medium-sized (0.01 to 0.1%). The chain carries TRBV11-3 and TRBJ2-5; a weak D match, TRBD2 (5 bases). The length of the CDR3 is 14 residues. The ends were cut back, 3 bases at V and 2 bases at J, with 10 bases in the middle. CDR1 SGHNT and CDR2 YENEEA come from the germline V gene. The DNA of the CDR3 is TGTGCCAGCAGCTTGGGAGTACTTCAAGAGACCCAGTACTTC. Its protein product is CASSLGVLQETQYF.

This rearrangement joins TRBV28 to TRBJ1-5; 8 bases line up with TRBD1. V lost 6 bases to trimming and J lost 4 bases; unmatched junction nucleotides: 2. The CDR3 length is 13 residues. The germline gives CDR1 MDHEN, CDR2 SYDVKM. For the CDR3, the DNA is TGTGCCAGCAGCCGACAGGGGAATCAGCCCCAGCATTTT. Protein sequence: CASSRQGNQPQHF.

This clone has just a few counts. This chain connects TRBV12-5 to TRBJ1-1, with 7 bases matching TRBD1. This CDR3 spans 14 amino acids. CDR1 is LGHNT and CDR2 is FRNRAP in the germline V gene. The CDR3 DNA reads TGTGCCAGCACACTGGGACAGTTGAACACTGAAGCTTTCTTT. Protein sequence: CASTLGQLNTEAFF.

This rearrangement joins TRBV5-1 to TRBJ1-4; D gene unclear. Trimming removed 1 base at V and 0 bases at J, with 16 bases between. The CDR3 is made up of 18 amino acids. Germline V gene sequence: CDR1 SGHRS, CDR2 YFSETQ. The CDR3 loop is CASSLYPTGDATNEKLFF. CDR3 in DNA: TGCGCCAGCAGCTTGTATCCGACTGGAGATGCAACTAATGAAAAACTGTTTTTT.

The chain has TRBV28 and TRBJ2-7, with D possibly matching TRBD1 (6 bases). The germline V gene encodes CDR1 MDHEN and CDR2 SYDVKM. The CDR3 is made up of 15 amino acids. Trimming took 10 bases from V and 4 from J, leaving 23 bases between them. In nucleotides, the CDR3 is TGTGCCACCCAGGGTACGGCTGTTAGGGGGTACGAGCAGTACTTC. It specifies CATQGTAVRGYEQYF.